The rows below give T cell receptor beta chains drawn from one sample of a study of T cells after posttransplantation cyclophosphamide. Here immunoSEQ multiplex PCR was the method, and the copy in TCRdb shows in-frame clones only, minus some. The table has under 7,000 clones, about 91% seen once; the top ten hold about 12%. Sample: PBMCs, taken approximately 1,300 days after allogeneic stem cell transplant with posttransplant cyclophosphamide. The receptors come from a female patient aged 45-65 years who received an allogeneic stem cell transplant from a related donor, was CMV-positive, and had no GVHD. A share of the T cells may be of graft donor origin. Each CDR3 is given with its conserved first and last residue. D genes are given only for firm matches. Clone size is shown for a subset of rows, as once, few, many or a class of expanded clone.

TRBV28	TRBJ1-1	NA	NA	TGTGCCGTAAGACACAGGGTCGACACTGAAGCTTTCTTT	CAVRHRVDTEAFF
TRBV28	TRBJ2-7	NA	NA	TGTGCCAGCAGTTTACGGACATACTCCTACGAGCAGTACTTC	CASSLRTYSYEQYF
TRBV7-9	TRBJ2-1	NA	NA	TGTGCCAGCAGCCCCCGCATAAGAGTTGGTAACAATGAGCAGTTCTTC	CASSPRIRVGNNEQFF
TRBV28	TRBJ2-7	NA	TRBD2	TGTGCCAGCAGTTTGGGGGTGGCGGGAGGCTACGAGCAGTACTTC	CASSLGVAGGYEQYF
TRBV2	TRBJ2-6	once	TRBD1	TGTGCCAGCAAAGGGGGGACAGGGGGCGCTACCCCCTCTGGGGCCAACGTCCTGACTTTC	CASKGGTGGATPSGANVLTF
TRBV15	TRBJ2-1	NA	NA	TGTGCCACCAGCAGTCCTTCCGAGACACAAAATGAGCAGTTCTTC	CATSSPSETQNEQFF
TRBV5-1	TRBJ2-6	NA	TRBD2	TGCGCCAGCAGCCTCTGGGCTACTAGCGGGAGCTCTGGGGCCAACGTCCTGACTTTC	CASSLWATSGSSGANVLTF
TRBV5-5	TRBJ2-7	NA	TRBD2	TGTGCCAGCAGCGTCTCGGGACTAGCGGTAACCTACGAGCAGTACTTC	CASSVSGLAVTYEQYF
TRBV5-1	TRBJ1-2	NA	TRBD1	TGCGCCAGCAGCCCTGGAACAGGGGGCCTCCTCTATGGCTACACCTTC	CASSPGTGGLLYGYTF
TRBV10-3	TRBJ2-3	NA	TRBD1	TGTGCCATCAGTTCTTCGACAGGGCCTCCCCCAGATACGCAGTATTTT	CAISSSTGPPPDTQYF
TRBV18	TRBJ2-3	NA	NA	TGTGCCAGCTCACTCAGGGTAGATACGCAGTATTTT	CASSLRVDTQYF
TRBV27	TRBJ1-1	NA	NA	TGTGCCAGCAGTTTGCTACCATTACAGGCGGTGAACACTGAAGCTTTCTTT	CASSLLPLQAVNTEAFF
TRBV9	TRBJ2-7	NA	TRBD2	TGTGCCAGCAGCGCCTCCGGGGGGGGCCCCTTCCACGAGCAGTACTTC	CASSASGGGPFHEQYF
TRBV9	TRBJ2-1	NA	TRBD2	TGTGCCAGCAAGGGTAGCGGGAGTCTTGAGCAGTTCTTC	CASKGSGSLEQFF
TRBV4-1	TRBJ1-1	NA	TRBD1	TGCGCCAGCAGCCAAGAGGCGCGGACAGGGAGGTCTGAAGCTTTCTTT	CASSQEARTGRSEAFF
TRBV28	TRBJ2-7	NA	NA	TGTGCCAGCAGTTTATTGCAGAGGGACTCCTACGAGCAGTACTTC	CASSLLQRDSYEQYF